Listed here is a single TCR beta chain. The data were obtained in a study of T-cell reconstitution after alpha-beta-depleted transplantation in children. The CDR3 extends over 16 amino acids. Looked up from germline, CDR1 is KGHSH and CDR2 is LQKENI. V lost 4 bases to trimming and J lost 0 bases, with 12 bases between them. Researchers prepared the TCRbeta library using unique molecular identifiers, the study reports. MiXCR, applied by TCRdb to the PCR reads, yields one record per CDR3 protein. The data contain some 520,000 distinct CDR3 sequences, 32% of them singletons. The chain employs TRBV18 and TRBJ2-2; D may be TRBD1 (6 bases). Sequences were derived from PBMCs from the stem cell graft donor, sampled from the stem cell graft. The sequence derives from a human donor who donated a stem cell graft to a child with aplastic anemia. The CDR3 here is CASSLITGTNTGELFF. CDR3 DNA sequence: TGTGCCAGCTCACTTATAACAGGGACGAACACCGGGGAGCTGTTTTTT.